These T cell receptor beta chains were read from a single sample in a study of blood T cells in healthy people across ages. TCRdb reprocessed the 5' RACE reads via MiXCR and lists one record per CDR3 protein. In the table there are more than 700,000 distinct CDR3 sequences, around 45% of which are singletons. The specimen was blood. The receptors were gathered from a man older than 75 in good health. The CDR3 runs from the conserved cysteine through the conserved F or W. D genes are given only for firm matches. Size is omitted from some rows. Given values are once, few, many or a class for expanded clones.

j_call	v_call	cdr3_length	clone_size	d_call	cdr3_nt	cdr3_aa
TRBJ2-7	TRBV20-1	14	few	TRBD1	TGCAGTGCTACCGGGACAGGGGGCTACTACGAGCAGTACTTC	CSATGTGGYYEQYF
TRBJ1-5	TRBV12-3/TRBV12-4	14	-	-	TGTGCCAGCAGTTTGGTTTTGAGTGGTCAGCCCCAGCATTTT	CASSLVLSGQPQHF
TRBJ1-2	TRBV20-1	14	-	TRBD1	TGCAGTGCTAGTGCCGGACAGGGGATCTATGGCTACACCTTC	CSASAGQGIYGYTF
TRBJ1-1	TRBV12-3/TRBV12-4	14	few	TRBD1	TGTGCCAGCAGTCCTACAGGGGCGGGCACTGAAGCTTTCTTT	CASSPTGAGTEAFF
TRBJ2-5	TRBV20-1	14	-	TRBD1	TGCAGTGTTAGAGCTTGGGACAGCCGGGAGACCCAGTACTTC	CSVRAWDSRETQYF
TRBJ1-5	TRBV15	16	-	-	TGTGCCACCAGCAGAGAGGTGGGCCCCGCTCGTCAGCCCCAGCATTTT	CATSREVGPARQPQHF
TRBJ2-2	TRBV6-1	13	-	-	TGTGCCAGCAGCCCCGGACAACTCGGGGAGCTGTTTTTT	CASSPGQLGELFF
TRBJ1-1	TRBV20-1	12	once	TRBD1	TGCAGTACAATCCCGGGACAGGGGCAAGCTTTCTTT	CSTIPGQGQAFF
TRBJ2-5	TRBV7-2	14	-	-	TGTGCCAGCAGCTTACGGACCCCCTGGGAGACCCAGTACTTC	CASSLRTPWETQYF
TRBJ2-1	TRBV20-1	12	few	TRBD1	TGCAGTGCTAAGGACAGGTACAATGAGCAGTTCTTC	CSAKDRYNEQFF
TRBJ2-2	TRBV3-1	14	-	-	TGTGCCAGCAGCCAGGGGGGAGACACCGGGGAGCTGTTTTTT	CASSQGGDTGELFF
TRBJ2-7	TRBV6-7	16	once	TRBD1	TGTGCCAGCAGTTACCTCGACCGACAGGGCCCCCACGAGCAGTACTTC	CASSYLDRQGPHEQYF
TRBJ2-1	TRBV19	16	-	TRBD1	TGTGCCAGTAGTATCTTTGGGGACAGATTTTACAATGAGCAGTTCTTC	CASSIFGDRFYNEQFF
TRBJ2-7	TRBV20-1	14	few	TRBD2	TGCAGTGCCCGCAGACTAGCGGGAATTTACGAGCAGTACTTC	CSARRLAGIYEQYF
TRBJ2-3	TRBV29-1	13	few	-	TGCAGCGTTGAGGGACGCAGCACAGATACGCAGTATTTT	CSVEGRSTDTQYF
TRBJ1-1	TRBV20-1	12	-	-	TGCAGTGCTGGGGGGATGAACACTGAAGCTTTCTTT	CSAGGMNTEAFF
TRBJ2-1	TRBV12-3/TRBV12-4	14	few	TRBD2	TGTGCCAGCAGTGCGAGCGGGAGTGGCAATGAGCAGTTCTTC	CASSASGSGNEQFF
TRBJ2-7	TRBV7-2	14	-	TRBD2	TGTGCCAGCAGCCGAGGACTAGCGGCAAATGAGCAGTACTTC	CASSRGLAANEQYF
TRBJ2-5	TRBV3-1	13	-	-	TGTGCCAGCAGCCAGATAGTCCTGGAGACCCAGTACTTC	CASSQIVLETQYF
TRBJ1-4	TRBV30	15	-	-	TGTGCCTGGACCCAACGCGGGGCAGGGAGAGAAAAACTGTTTTTT	CAWTQRGAGREKLFF
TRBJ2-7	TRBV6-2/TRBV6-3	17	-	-	TGTGCCAGCAGTTACCCCTCCGGGGACTGGGAGTCGGAGGAGCAGTACTTC	CASSYPSGDWESEEQYF
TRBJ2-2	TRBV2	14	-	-	TGTGCCAGCAGATCCGGGACGAGCACCGGGGAGCTGTTTTTT	CASRSGTSTGELFF
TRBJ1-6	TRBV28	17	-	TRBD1	TGTGCCAGCAGTGCCCATCCCGGGACAGGGTATAATTCACCCCTCCACTTT	CASSAHPGTGYNSPLHF
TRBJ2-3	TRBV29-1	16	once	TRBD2	TGCAGCGTTCGTGGGTCGCCTAGCGGGGGAACGGATACGCAGTATTTT	CSVRGSPSGGTDTQYF
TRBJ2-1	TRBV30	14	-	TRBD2	TGTGCCTCCAAGACTAGCGGGAGGGTAACCCCGAAGTTCTTC	CASKTSGRVTPKFF
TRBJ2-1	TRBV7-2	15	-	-	TGTGCCAGCAGCTTCCAGAGGCCCTCCTACAATGAGCAGTTCTTC	CASSFQRPSYNEQFF
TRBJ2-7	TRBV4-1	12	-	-	TGCGCCAGCAGCTCCCCCTTGAGCGAGCAGTACTTC	CASSSPLSEQYF
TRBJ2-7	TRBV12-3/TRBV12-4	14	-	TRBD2	TGTGCCAGCGACATAGCGGGAGGGTTATACGAGCAGTACTTC	CASDIAGGLYEQYF
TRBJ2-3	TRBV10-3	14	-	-	TGTGCCATCAGTGACCCCGGGCGCACAGATACGCAGTATTTT	CAISDPGRTDTQYF
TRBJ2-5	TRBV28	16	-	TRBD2	TGTGCCAGCAGTTTAAATCCTAGCGGGAGTGGTGAGACCCAGTACTTC	CASSLNPSGSGETQYF